Here is one TCR beta chain with its context. This specimen includes other DNA sequences encoding the same CDR3. Assay used: immunoSEQ multiplex PCR; TCRdb lists only in-frame clones, some missing. The sample lists 2.5 million or so clones; about 92% were seen once. These data come from a study of shared clonotypes between healthy human individuals. The clonotype comes from a man between 18 and 35 years old in good health. Sequences were obtained from naive CD4+ T cells sorted from blood. The subset is: CD45RA+ positively selected.

The CDR3 DNA reads TGTGCCATCAGTGAGGGGGAAAACACTGAAGCTTTCTTT. As protein: CAISEGENTEAFF. The chain employs TRBV10-3 and TRBJ1-1; no definite D call. Trimming shortened V by 2 bases and J by 2 bases, and 6 bases separated the two germline ends. The CDR3 loop spans 13 amino acids. From germline, CDR1 is ENHRY and CDR2 SYGVKD.